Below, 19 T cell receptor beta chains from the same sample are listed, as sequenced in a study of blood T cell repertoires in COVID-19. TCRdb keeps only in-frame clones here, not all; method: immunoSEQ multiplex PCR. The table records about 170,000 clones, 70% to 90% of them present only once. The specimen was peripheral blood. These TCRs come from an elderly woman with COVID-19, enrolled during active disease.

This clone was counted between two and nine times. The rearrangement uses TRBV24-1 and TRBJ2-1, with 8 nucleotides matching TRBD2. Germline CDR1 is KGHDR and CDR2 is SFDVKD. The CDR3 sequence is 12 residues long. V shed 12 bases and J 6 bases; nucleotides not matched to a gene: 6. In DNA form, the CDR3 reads TGTGCCCCGCGGGAGGAGATCAATGAGCAGTTCTTC. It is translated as CAPREEINEQFF.

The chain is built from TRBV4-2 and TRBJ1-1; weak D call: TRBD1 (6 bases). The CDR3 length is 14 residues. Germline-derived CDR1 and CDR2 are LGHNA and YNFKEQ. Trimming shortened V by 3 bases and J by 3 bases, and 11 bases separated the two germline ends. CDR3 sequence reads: CASSHRGQHTEAFF. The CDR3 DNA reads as TGTGCCAGCAGCCACCGCGGACAGCACACTGAAGCTTTCTTT.

The CDR3 DNA reads as TGTGCCAGTAGTATAGTCAGGGTTCCTTACGAGCAGTACTTC. It codes for CASSIVRVPYEQYF. The chain joins TRBV19 to TRBJ2-7; possible D gene TRBD1, 5 bases. Germline V gene lookup returns CDR1 LNHDA and CDR2 SQIVND (reference sequence). The germline V and J ends were trimmed by 1 base and 4 bases, with 11 bases remaining between them. The CDR3 length is 14 residues.

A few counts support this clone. Here the CDR3 reads CASSEAGGQVGNTIYF. The CDR3 DNA reads TGTGCCAGCAGTGAAGCGGGAGGTCAAGTTGGTAACACCATATATTTT. The chain has TRBV2 and TRBJ1-3; no clear D gene. V lost 0 bases and J lost 7, with 16 bases in between. From germline, CDR1 is SNHLY and CDR2 FYNNEI. This CDR3 has 16 residues.

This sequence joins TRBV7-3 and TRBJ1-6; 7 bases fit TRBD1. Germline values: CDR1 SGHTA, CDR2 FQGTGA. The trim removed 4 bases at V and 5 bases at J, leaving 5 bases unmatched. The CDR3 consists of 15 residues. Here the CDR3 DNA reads TGTGCCAGCAGCTCCCAGGGGGGCAATAATTCACCCCTCCACTTT. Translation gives CASSSQGGNNSPLHF.

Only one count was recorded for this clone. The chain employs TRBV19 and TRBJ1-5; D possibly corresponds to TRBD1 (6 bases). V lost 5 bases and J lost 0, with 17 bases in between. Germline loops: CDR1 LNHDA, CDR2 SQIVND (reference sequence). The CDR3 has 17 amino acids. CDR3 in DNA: TGTGCCAGTAGTGCCCGACAGGATAGTGTTAGCAATCAGCCCCAGCATTTT. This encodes CASSARQDSVSNQPQHF.

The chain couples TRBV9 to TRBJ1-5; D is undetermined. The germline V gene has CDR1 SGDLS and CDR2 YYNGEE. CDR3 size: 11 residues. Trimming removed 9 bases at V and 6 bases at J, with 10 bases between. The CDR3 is CAIDRGQPQHF. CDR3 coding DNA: TGTGCCATCGATCGCGGTCAGCCCCAGCATTTT.

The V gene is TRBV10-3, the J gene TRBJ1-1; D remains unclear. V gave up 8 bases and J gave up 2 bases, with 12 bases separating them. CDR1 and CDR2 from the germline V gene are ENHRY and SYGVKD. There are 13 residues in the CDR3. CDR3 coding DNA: TGTGCCATCGGTTTAGAAAGCAACACTGAAGCTTTCTTT. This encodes CAIGLESNTEAFF.

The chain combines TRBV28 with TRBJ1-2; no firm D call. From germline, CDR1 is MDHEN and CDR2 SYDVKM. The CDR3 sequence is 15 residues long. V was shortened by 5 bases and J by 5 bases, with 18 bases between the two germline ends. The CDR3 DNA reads TGTGCCAGCAGTACGCTAGACGGATGGAGGTATGGCTACACCTTC. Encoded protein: CASSTLDGWRYGYTF.

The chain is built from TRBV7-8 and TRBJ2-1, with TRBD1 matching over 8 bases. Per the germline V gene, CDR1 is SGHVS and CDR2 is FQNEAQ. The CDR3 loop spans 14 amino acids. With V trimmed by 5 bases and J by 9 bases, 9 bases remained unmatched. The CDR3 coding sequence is TGTGCCAGCAGCCATGGACAGGGTAAGGCTGAGCAGTTCTTC. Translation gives CASSHGQGKAEQFF. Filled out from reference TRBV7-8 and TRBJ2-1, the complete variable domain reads GAGVSQSPRYKVAKRGQDVALRCDPISGHVSLFWYQQALGQGPEFLTYFQNEAQLDKSGLPSDRFFAERPEGSVSTLKIQRTQQEDSAVYLCASSHGQGKAEQFFGPGTRLTVL.

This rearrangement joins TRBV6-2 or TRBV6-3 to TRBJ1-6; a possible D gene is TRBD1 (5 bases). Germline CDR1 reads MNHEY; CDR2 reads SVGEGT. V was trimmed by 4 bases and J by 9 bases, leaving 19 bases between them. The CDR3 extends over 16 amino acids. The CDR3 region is CASSWDSPAGGSPLHF. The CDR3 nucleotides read TGTGCCAGCAGTTGGGACTCACCTGCCGGGGGTTCACCCCTCCACTTT.

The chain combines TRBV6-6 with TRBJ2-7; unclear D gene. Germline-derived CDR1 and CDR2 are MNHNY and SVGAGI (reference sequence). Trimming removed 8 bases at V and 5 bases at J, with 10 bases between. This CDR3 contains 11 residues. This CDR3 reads CASRVTDEQYF. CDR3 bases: TGTGCCAGCCGAGTTACGGACGAGCAGTACTTC.

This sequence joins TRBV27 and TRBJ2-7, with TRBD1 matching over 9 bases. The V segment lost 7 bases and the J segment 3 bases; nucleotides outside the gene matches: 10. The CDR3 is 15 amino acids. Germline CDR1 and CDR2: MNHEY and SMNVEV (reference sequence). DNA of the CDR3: TGTGCCAGCACTGCACCCTGGGACAGGGACTACGAGCAGTACTTC. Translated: CASTAPWDRDYEQYF.

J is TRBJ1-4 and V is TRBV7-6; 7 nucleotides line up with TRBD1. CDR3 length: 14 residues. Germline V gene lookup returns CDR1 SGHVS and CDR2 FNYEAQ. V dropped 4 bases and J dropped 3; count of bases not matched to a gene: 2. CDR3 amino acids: CASSSGQPNEKLFF. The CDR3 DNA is TGTGCCAGCAGCTCGGGACAGCCTAATGAAAAACTGTTTTTT.

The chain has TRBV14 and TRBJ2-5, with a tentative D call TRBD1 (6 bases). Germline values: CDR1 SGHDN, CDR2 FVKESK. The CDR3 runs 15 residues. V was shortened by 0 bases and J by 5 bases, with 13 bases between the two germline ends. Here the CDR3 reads CASSQEFRQGETQYF. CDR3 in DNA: TGTGCCAGCAGCCAAGAGTTTCGCCAGGGGGAGACCCAGTACTTC.

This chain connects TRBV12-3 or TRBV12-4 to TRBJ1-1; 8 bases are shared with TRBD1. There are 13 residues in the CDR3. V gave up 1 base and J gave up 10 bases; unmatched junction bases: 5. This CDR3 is CASSLGGDRLAFF. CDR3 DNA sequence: TGTGCCAGCAGTTTAGGGGGGGACAGGCTAGCTTTCTTT.

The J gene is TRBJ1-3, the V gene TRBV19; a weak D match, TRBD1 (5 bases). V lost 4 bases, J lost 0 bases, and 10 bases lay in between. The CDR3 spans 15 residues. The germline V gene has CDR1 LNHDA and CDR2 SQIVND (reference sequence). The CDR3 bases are TGTGCCAGTAGTACGACAGCCGGCTCTGGAAACACCATATATTTT. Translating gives CASSTTAGSGNTIYF.

The CDR3 DNA reads as TGTGCCACCACACCCGGCGCGGATGAAAAACTGTTTTTT. This encodes CATTPGADEKLFF. The chain is built from TRBV10-3 and TRBJ1-4; no clear D gene. CDR3 length: 13 amino acids. Germline V gives CDR1 ENHRY, CDR2 SYGVKD. V was shortened by 10 bases and J by 6 bases, with 15 bases between the two germline ends.

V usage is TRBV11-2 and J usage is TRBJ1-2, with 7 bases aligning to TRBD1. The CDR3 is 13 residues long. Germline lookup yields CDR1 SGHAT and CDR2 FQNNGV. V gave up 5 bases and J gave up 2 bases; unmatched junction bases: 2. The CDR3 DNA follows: TGTGCCAGCAGCAAGGACAGGAACTATGGCTACACCTTC. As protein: CASSKDRNYGYTF.